Given below is one T cell receptor (beta chain) in context. Its antigen is still unknown. This sample was taken from a study of shared clonotypes between healthy human individuals. The wider study: Donors had three CD4 naive, three CD4 memory, two CD8 naive and one CD8 memory plate apiece. Findings and caveats of the study: Relative to clonotypes present in all four donors, those not shared had lower generation probabilities.

Profiled with immunoSEQ multiplex PCR; TCRdb holds only in-frame clones, not every one. The sample comprises 600,000 to 750,000 clones, 72% of which are singletons, and under 2% rests with the top ten. Germline values: CDR1 MNHEY, CDR2 SMNVEV (reference sequence). This CDR3 region has 15 residues. Losses at the gene ends were 10 bases for V and 8 bases for J; bases not matched to a gene: 11. The sample was memory CD4+ T cells sorted from blood. Subset in this sample: CD45RA-negative fraction. The TCR was taken from a woman in her twenties or thirties in good health. J is TRBJ2-2 and V is TRBV27, with TRBD2 identical over 12 bases. The CDR3 DNA reads as TGTGCCACCACCTTTCTAGCGGGAGGGCCTGGGGAGCTGTTTTTT. Its protein is CATTFLAGGPGELFF.